Below, one TCR beta chain is given with its context. Its antigen is undetermined. These data belong to a study of blood T cells in healthy people across ages. Trimming cost V 4 bases and J 7 bases; bases outside gene matches: 4. The CDR3 is 13 residues long. The germline CDR1 and CDR2 sequences are MNHEY and SMNVEV (reference sequence). A second about 7 to 12 cycle PCR used barcoded and J-beta primers. There were at least 3 million CDR3-containing paired-end reads obtained from each sample. TCRdb ran MiXCR on the 5' RACE reads and lists one entry per CDR3 protein. Of approximately 1.5 million distinct CDR3 sequences in the sample, roughly 30% are singletons; the top ten hold approximately 11%. Aged roughly 6 to 90, donors were systemically healthy Caucasians from Russia. Study-level points and caveats: Researchers report that TCR beta diversity correlated strongly with naive T cell percentage. PBMCs were not sorted, which prevented a conclusive comparison of naive versus antigen-experienced cells.

The clonotype comes from a woman aged 25 to 39 in good health. Input material: blood. V gene TRBV27 combines with J gene TRBJ2-1, with 7 bases identical to TRBD2. CDR3: CASSWGGGNEQFF. The CDR3 DNA is TGTGCCAGCAGTTGGGGGGGAGGTAATGAGCAGTTCTTC.